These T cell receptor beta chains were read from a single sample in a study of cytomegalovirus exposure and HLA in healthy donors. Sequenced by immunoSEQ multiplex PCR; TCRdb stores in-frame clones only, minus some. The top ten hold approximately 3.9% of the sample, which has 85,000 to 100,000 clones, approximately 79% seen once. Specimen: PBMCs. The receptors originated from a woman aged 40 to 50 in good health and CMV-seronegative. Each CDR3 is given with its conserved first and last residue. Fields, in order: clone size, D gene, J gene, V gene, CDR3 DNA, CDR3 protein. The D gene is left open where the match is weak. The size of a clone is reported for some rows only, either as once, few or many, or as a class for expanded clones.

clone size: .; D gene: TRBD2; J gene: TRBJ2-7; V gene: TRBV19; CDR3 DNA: TGTGCCAGTAGTATCACTAGCGGAACCTACGAGCAGTACTTC; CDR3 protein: CASSITSGTYEQYF
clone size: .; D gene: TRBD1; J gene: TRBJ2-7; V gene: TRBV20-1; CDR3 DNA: TGCAGTGCTGGACAGGGGTACGAGCAGTACTTC; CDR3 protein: CSAGQGYEQYF
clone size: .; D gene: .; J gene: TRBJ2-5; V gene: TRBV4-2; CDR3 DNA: TGTGCCAGCAGCCAAATGGGCGCAGCCCCGTACCAAGAGACCCAGTACTTC; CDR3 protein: CASSQMGAAPYQETQYF
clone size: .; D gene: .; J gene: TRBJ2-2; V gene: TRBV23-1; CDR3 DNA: TGCGCCAGCAACCACCGGACAGATACGAACACCGGGGAGCTGTTTTTT; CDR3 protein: CASNHRTDTNTGELFF
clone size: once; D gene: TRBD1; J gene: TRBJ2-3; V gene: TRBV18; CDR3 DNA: TGTGCCAGCTCACCACAAGGGGGCTCGGGCACAGATACGCAGTATTTT; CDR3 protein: CASSPQGGSGTDTQYF
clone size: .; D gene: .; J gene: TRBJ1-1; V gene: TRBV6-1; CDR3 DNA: TGTGCCAGCAGTGAAGTTCCGGGGGCGGGGGGCACTGAAGCTTTCTTT; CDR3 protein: CASSEVPGAGGTEAFF
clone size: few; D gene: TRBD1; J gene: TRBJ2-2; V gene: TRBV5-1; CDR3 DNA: TGCGCCAGCAGCTCGGACAGGGGGAGAAGGTCCGGGGAGCTGTTTTTT; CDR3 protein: CASSSDRGRRSGELFF
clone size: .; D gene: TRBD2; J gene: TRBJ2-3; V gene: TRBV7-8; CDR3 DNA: TGTGCCAGCGGATTAGCGGGGGGGAAAAACACAGATACGCAGTATTTT; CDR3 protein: CASGLAGGKNTDTQYF
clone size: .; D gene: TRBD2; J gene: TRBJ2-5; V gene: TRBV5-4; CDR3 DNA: TGTGCCAGCAGCGAACCGGGACTAGCAGAGACCCAGTACTTC; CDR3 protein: CASSEPGLAETQYF
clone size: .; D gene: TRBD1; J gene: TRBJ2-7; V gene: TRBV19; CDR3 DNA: TGTGCCAGTAGTTCCTCCTCTTGGGACAGCCCCTACGAGCAGTACTTC; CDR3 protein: CASSSSSWDSPYEQYF
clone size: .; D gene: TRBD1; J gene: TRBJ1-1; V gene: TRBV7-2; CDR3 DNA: TGTGCCAGCAGCTTGGACAGGGGTACTGAAGCTTTCTTT; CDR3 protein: CASSLDRGTEAFF
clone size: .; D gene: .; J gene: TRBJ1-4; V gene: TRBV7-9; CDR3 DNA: TGTGCCAGCAGCGCTACAGGGTTACATGAAAAACTGTTTTTT; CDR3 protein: CASSATGLHEKLFF
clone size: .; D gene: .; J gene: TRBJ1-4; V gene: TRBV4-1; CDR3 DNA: TGCGCCAGCAGCGGCACAGGGACAACTAATGAAAAACTGTTTTTT; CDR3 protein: CASSGTGTTNEKLFF
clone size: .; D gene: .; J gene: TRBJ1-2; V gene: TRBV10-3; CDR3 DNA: TGTGCCATCAGTGAAAGACAGAATGGCTACACCTTC; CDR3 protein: CAISERQNGYTF
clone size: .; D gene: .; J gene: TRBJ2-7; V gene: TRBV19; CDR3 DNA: TGTGCCAGTACCCCGTCACAAAACCCCTACGAGCAGTACTTC; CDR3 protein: CASTPSQNPYEQYF
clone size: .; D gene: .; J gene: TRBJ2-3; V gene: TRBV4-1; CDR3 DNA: TGCGCCAGCAGCCCGAGTCACGACAACACAGATACGCAGTATTTT; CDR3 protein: CASSPSHDNTDTQYF
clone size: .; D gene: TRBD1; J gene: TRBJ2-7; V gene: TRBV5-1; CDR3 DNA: TGCGCCAGCAGCTTGATGGGGACAGGGTCTCACGAGCAGTACTTC; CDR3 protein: CASSLMGTGSHEQYF
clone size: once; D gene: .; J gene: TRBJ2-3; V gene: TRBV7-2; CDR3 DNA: TGTGCCAGCATGCGGGGCCCGGGGGGCGGGGGTTTAGATACGCAGTATTTT; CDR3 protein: CASMRGPGGGGLDTQYF
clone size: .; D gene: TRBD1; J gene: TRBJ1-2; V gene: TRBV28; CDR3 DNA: TGTGCCAGCAGTGTCCAACAGGGGGCTCAGGGCTATGGCTACACCTTC; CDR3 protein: CASSVQQGAQGYGYTF
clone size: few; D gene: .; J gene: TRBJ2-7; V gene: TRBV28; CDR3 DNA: TGTGCCAGCAGTTTCAAGGTGTCGGTTAGAGGGCAGTACTTC; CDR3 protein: CASSFKVSVRGQYF
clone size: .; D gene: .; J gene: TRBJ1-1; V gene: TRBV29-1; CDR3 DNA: TGCAGCGTTGAAGCTGTTAACGGACAGTTTAATGAAGCTTTCTTT; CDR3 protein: CSVEAVNGQFNEAFF
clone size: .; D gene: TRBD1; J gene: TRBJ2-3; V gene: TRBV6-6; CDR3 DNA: TGTGCCAGCGGTTACCCCGACAGGGCTAGCACAGATACGCAGTATTTT; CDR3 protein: CASGYPDRASTDTQYF
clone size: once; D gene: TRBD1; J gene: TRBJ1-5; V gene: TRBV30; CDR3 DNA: TGTGCCTGGAGTCGGACAGGGGATCAGCCCCAGCATTTT; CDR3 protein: CAWSRTGDQPQHF
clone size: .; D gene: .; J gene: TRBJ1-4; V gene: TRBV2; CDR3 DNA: TGTGCCAGCGGGGTACGGAATGGAGGAAAACTGTTTTTT; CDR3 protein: CASGVRNGGKLFF
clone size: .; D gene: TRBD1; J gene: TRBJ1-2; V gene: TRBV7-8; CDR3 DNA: TGTGCCAGCAGCTTATCCAGGGGGCTGATATCTTGGGGCTACACCTTC; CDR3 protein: CASSLSRGLISWGYTF
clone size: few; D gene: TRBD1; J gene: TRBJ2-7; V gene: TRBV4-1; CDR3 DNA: TGCGCCAGCAGCCAACGTCCTTCACAGGGGTCAAGCTCCTACGAGCAGTACTTC; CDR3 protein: CASSQRPSQGSSSYEQYF
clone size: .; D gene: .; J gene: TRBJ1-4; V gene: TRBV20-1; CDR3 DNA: TGCAGTGCTAGAGTCCGGGAAAAACTGTTTTTT; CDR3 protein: CSARVREKLFF
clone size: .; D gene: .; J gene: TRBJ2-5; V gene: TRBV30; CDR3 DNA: TGTGCCTGGAGTCGTGAGACCCAGTACTTC; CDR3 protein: CAWSRETQYF
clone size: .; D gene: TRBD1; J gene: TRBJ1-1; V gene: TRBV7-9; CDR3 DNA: TGTGCCAGCAGCCACCAGGGGGCGGGCACTGAAGCTTTCTTT; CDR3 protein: CASSHQGAGTEAFF
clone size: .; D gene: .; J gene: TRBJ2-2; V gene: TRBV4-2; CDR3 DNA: TGTGCCAGCAGCCAAGATCGGGGAGCGAACACCGGGGAGCTGTTTTTT; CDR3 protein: CASSQDRGANTGELFF
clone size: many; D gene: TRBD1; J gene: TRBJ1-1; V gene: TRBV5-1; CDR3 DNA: TGCGCCAGCAGTCCCGGGACAGGGAACACTGAAGCTTTCTTT; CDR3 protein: CASSPGTGNTEAFF
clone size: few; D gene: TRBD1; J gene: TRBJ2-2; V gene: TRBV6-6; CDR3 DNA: TGTGCCACTAGACAGGGATGGGCCGGGGAGCTGTTTTTT; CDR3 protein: CATRQGWAGELFF
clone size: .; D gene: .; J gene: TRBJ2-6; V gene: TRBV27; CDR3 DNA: TGTGCCAGCACCCAGGGGGCCAACGTCCTGACTTTC; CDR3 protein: CASTQGANVLTF
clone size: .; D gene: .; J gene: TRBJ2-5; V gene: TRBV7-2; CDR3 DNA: TGTGCCAGCAGCTTTAGAGGGGGGGCCGAGGAGACCCAGTACTTC; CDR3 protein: CASSFRGGAEETQYF
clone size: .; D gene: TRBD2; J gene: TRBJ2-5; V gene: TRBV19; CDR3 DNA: TGTGCCAGTAGCGATGGAGGACTAGCGGGGGGGAATAGGGAGACCCAGTACTTC; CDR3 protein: CASSDGGLAGGNRETQYF
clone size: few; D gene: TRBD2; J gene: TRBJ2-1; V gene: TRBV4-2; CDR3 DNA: TGTGCCAGCAGCCAGAGGGTGAGCGGGGGGAACAATGAGCAGTTCTTC; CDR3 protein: CASSQRVSGGNNEQFF
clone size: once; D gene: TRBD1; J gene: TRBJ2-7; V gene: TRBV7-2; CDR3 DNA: TGTGCCAGCAGCTTAGCTGGGACAGGGGGCTATTACGAGCAGTACTTC; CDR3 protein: CASSLAGTGGYYEQYF
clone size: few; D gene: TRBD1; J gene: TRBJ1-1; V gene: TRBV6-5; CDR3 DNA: TGTGCCAGCAGTTACCTGAGGACAGGCGGGAATACTGAAGCTTTCTTT; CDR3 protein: CASSYLRTGGNTEAFF
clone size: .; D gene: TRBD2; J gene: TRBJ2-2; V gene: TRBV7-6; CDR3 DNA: TGTGCCAGCAGCTCGACACTAGCGGGTCACACCGGGGAGCTGTTTTTT; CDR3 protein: CASSSTLAGHTGELFF
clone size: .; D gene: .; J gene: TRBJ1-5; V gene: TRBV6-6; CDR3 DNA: TGTGCCAGCTTTTCCAGGGGCGGGCAGCCCCAGCATTTT; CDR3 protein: CASFSRGGQPQHF
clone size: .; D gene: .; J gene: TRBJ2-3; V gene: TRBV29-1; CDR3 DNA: TGCAGCGTTGAAGGGGGCTTTGGCACAGATACGCAGTATTTT; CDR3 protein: CSVEGGFGTDTQYF
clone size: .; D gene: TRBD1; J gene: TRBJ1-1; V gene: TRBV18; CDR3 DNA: TGTGCCAGCTCACCTGACAGGGATCAAGCTTTCTTT; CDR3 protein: CASSPDRDQAFF
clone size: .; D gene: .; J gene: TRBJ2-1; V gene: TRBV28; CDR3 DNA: TGTGCCAGCAGTTCACCGGGACACTACTACAATGAGCAGTTCTTC; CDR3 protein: CASSSPGHYYNEQFF
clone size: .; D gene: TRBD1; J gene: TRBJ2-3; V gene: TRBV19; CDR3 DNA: TGTGCCAGTAGTACGGACAGGGGGGGTCAGACAGATACGCAGTATTTT; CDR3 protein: CASSTDRGGQTDTQYF
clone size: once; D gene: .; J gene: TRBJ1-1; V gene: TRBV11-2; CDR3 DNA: TGTGCCAGCAGCTTCTCTGGGCGGGAGAACACTGAAGCTTTCTTT; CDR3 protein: CASSFSGRENTEAFF
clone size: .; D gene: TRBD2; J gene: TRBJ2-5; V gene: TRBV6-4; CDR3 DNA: TGTGCCAGCAGTGTTACTAGCGGGGCACAAGAGACCCAGTACTTC; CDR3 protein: CASSVTSGAQETQYF
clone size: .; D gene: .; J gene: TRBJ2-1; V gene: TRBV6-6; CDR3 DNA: TGTGCCAGCAGGGGGGGAGGACCCGTTTCCAATGAGCAGTTCTTC; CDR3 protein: CASRGGGPVSNEQFF
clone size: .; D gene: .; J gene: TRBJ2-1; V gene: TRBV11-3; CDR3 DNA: TGTGCCAGCAGCTTAGATCGCGGGGACAATGAGCAGTTCTTC; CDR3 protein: CASSLDRGDNEQFF